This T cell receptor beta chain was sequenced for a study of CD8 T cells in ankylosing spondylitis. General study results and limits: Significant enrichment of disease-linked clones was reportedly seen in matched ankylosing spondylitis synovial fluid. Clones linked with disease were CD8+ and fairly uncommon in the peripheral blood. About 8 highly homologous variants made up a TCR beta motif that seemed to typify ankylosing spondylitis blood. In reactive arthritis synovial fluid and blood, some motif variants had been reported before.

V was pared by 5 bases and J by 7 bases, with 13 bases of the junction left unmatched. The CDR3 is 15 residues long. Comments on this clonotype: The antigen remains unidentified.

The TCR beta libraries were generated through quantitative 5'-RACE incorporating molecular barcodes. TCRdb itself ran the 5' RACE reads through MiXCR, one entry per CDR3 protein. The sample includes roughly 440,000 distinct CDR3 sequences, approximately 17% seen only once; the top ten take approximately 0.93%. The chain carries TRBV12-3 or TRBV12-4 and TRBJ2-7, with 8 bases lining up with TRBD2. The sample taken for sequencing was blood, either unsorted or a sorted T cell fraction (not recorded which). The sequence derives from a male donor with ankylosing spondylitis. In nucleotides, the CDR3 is TGTGCCAGCAGTCCTCGGGGGGGAGGAGGCGGGGAGCAGTACTTC. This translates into CASSPRGGGGGEQYF.